Below, 14 T cell receptor beta chains from the same sample are listed, as sequenced in a study of spatial heterogeneity in lung cancer. This sample's time point: blood at routine non-recurrence follow-up after resection. A single record per CDR3 protein comes from TCRdb applying MiXCR to the 5' RACE reads. The sample holds 110,000 or so distinct CDR3 sequences, more than 10% seen once. The specimen comprised PBMCs, sampled at follow-up. The receptor set was obtained from a female donor with early-stage non-small cell lung cancer.

There are many counts of this clonotype. The rearrangement links TRBV5-1 to TRBJ1-1, with a weak D call TRBD1 (5 bases). The CDR3 runs to 13 residues. Germline lookup yields CDR1 SGHRS and CDR2 YFSETQ. Trimming removed 4 bases from V and 7 bases from J, with 14 bases in between. This chain's CDR3 is CASSQGIGSEAFF. In DNA form, the CDR3 reads TGCGCCAGCAGCCAGGGAATTGGAAGTGAAGCTTTCTTT.

The chain combines TRBV27 with TRBJ1-2; 11 bases agree with TRBD1. The CDR3 has 15 residues. The V and J ends lost 4 bases and 7 bases, in that order; junction bases with no gene match: 8. Germline CDR1 MNHEY, CDR2 SMNVEV (reference sequence). CDR3 amino acids: CASSSMGQGVRGYTF. CDR3 coding DNA: TGTGCCAGCAGTTCAATGGGACAGGGGGTGCGTGGCTACACCTTC.

This clonotype was seen at least ten times. V and J are TRBV7-9 and TRBJ2-7; no clear D. Trimming cost V 5 bases and J 0 bases, with 5 bases left between them. CDR3 length: 12 amino acids. Germline V gene lookup returns CDR1 SEHNR and CDR2 FQNEAQ (reference sequence). CDR3 nucleotide sequence: TGTGCCAGCAGCAAGGGCTCCTACGAGCAGTACTTC. Amino acids: CASSKGSYEQYF.

V gene TRBV28 combines with J gene TRBJ1-2, with a weak D call TRBD1 (6 bases). The CDR3 totals 13 residues. The V end lost 6 bases, the J end lost 4 bases, and 12 bases lay between the germline ends. The germline V gene has CDR1 MDHEN and CDR2 SYDVKM. This chain's CDR3 is CASREDRRYGYTF. DNA of the CDR3: TGTGCCAGCAGAGAGGACAGACGCTATGGCTACACCTTC.

V is TRBV7-9 and J is TRBJ2-1, with a tentative D call TRBD1 (6 bases). V shed 5 bases and J shed 7 bases, with 18 bases lying between them. This CDR3 is built from 15 residues. CDR1 and CDR2 from the germline V gene are SEHNR and FQNEAQ (reference sequence). Here the CDR3 reads CASSPSLVGANEQFF. In nucleotides, the CDR3 is TGTGCCAGCAGCCCAAGCCTAGTGGGGGCAAATGAGCAGTTCTTC. The entire variable domain, with the rest obtained from reference TRBV7-9 and TRBJ2-1, is as follows: DTGVSQNPRHKITKRGQNVTFRCDPISEHNRLYWYRQTLGQGPEFLTYFQNEAQLEKSRLLSDRFSAERPKGSFSTLEIQRTEQGDSAMYLCASSPSLVGANEQFFGPGTRLTVL.

This clonotype was seen more than once but under ten times. The genes are TRBV28 and TRBJ1-2; D is possibly TRBD1 (5 bases). V was pared by 5 bases and J by 3 bases, with 10 bases between. Germline loops: CDR1 MDHEN, CDR2 SYDVKM. CDR3 length: 13 amino acids. Here the CDR3 DNA reads TGTGCCAGCAGTCGCAGGGCGGACTATGGCTACACCTTC. Amino acid sequence: CASSRRADYGYTF.

This clonotype came up many times. The V gene is TRBV29-1, the J gene TRBJ2-5, with 16 bases that match TRBD2. Unmatched junction bases numbered 15, after V lost 6 bases and J lost 2 bases. The CDR3 runs 19 residues. The germline V gene encodes CDR1 SQVTM and CDR2 ANQGSEA. Here the CDR3 DNA reads TGCAGCGTACCGGGACTAGCGGGAGGGCCGAGGAATTGGCAAGAGACCCAGTACTTC. Translation gives CSVPGLAGGPRNWQETQYF.

Many counts were recorded for this clonotype. V is TRBV6-5 and J is TRBJ2-5; D is undetermined. The V end was cut by 0 bases, the J end by 4 bases, with 3 bases between. Germline CDR1 is MNHEY and CDR2 is SVGAGI. This CDR3 has 12 residues. In nucleotides, the CDR3 is TGTGCCAGCAGTTACTCGGGAGAGACCCAGTACTTC. Translated, it gives CASSYSGETQYF.

Only a few counts were recorded for this clonotype. The rearrangement links TRBV13 to TRBJ2-7; TRBD1 or TRBD2 may be the D gene (5 bases each). The germline CDR1 and CDR2 sequences are PRHDT and FYEKMQ (reference sequence). The CDR3 has 15 amino acids. Trimming removed 5 bases at V and 0 bases at J, with 14 bases between. Written as DNA, the CDR3 is TGTGCCAGCAGCATTGGGGGTCGGAGCTCCTACGAGCAGTACTTC. It codes for CASSIGGRSSYEQYF.

This clonotype was seen at least ten times. This rearrangement joins TRBV19 to TRBJ2-1; D gene ambiguous. The germline V gene has CDR1 LNHDA and CDR2 SQIVND (reference sequence). V shed 3 bases and J shed 5 bases, with 8 bases lying between them. The CDR3 spans 13 residues. The CDR3 DNA is TGTGCCAGTAGTATGTTTACCGACAATGAGCAGTTCTTC. The encoded protein is CASSMFTDNEQFF.

This clonotype has a handful of counts. The J gene is TRBJ1-5, the V gene TRBV12-5; no clear D gene. The CDR3 sequence is 11 residues long. Trimming removed 6 bases at V and 7 bases at J, with 7 bases between. Germline-derived CDR1 and CDR2 are LGHNT and FRNRAP. DNA for the CDR3: TGTGCTAGTGGCCCCGGACAGCCCCAGCATTTT. It yields the protein CASGPGQPQHF.

This clonotype was picked up many times. The chain links TRBV5-1 to TRBJ1-3; D not resolved. V was cut by 0 bases and J by 3 bases, with 1 base left in between. The CDR3 is 12 residues long. Germline assignment: CDR1 SGHRS and CDR2 YFSETQ. The CDR3 loop reads CASSLVGNTIYF. CDR3 coding DNA: TGCGCCAGCAGCTTGGTTGGAAACACCATATATTTT. The full variable domain, in which reference TRBV5-1 and TRBJ1-3 provide the parts outside the CDR3, is KAGVTQTPRYLIKTRGQQVTLSCSPISGHRSVSWYQQTPGQGLQFLFEYFSETQRNKGNFPGRFSGRQFSNSRSEMNVSTLELGDSALYLCASSLVGNTIYFGEGSWLTVV.

This clonotype was counted ten times or more. The chain combines TRBV5-1 with TRBJ1-1, with 9 bases fitting TRBD1. Trimming cost V 4 bases and J 0 bases; bases outside gene matches: 13. CDR3 length: 18 residues. CDR1 is SGHRS and CDR2 is YFSETQ in the germline V gene. In DNA form, the CDR3 reads TGCGCCAGCAGCGGAGGACAGGGGTCGCGAGGAGTGAACACTGAAGCTTTCTTT. This encodes CASSGGQGSRGVNTEAFF. The full variable domain, completed using reference TRBV5-1 and TRBJ1-1, is KAGVTQTPRYLIKTRGQQVTLSCSPISGHRSVSWYQQTPGQGLQFLFEYFSETQRNKGNFPGRFSGRQFSNSRSEMNVSTLELGDSALYLCASSGGQGSRGVNTEAFFGQGTRLTVV.

Points on this clonotype: A much more abundant neighbour one base away suggests this may be a read error. The V call is TRBV2, the J call TRBJ2-3; a possible D gene is TRBD1 (6 bases). The length of the CDR3 is 14 residues. The germline V and J ends were trimmed by 4 bases and 1 base, with 9 bases remaining between them. From germline, CDR1 is SNHLY and CDR2 FYNNEI. In DNA form, the CDR3 reads TGTGCCAGCAGTGCTCGGACAGGCACAGATACGCAGTATTTT. It codes for CASSARTGTDTQYF.